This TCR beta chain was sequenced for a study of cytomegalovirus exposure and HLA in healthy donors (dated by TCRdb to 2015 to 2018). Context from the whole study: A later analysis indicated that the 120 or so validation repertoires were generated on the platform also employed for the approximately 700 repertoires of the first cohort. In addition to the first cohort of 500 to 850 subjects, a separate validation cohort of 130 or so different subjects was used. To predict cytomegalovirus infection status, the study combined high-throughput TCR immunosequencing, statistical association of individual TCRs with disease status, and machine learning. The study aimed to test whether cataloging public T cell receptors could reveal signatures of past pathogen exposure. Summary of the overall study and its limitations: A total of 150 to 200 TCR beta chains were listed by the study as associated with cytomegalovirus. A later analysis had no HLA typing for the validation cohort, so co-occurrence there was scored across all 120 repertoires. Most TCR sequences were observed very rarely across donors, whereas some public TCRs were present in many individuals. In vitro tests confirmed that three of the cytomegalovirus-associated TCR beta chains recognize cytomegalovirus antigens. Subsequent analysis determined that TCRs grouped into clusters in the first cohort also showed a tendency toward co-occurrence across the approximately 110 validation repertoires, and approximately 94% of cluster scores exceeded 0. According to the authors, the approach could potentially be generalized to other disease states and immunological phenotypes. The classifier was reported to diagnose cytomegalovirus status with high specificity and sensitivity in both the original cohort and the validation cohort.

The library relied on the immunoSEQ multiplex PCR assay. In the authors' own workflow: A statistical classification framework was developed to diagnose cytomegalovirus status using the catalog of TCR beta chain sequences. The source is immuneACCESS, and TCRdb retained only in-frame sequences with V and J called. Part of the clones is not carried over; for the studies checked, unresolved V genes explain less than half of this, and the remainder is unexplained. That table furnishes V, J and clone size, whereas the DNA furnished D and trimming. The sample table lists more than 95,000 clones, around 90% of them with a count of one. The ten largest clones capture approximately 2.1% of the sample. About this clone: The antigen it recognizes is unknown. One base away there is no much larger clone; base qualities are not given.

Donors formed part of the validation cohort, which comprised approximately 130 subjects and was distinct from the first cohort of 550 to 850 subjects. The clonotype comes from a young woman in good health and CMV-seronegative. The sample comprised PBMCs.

The sequence in DNA is TGCAGCGTTGAAGATCTCCCAGGGAGCTACACCTTC. Its protein is CSVEDLPGSYTF. The V gene is TRBV29-1 and the J gene is TRBJ1-2; D gene: possibly TRBD1, on 5 matching bases. The junction carries 11 bases between V and J, which are trimmed by 0 bases and 9 bases respectively. CDR1 and CDR2 were assigned from the germline V gene as SQVTM and ANQGSEA. Measured from the cysteine to the phenylalanine, the CDR3 is 12 residues long. Only the CDR3 portion is preserved as DNA: 36 bases, with reading frame beginning at the first base.